This TCR beta chain was observed in a study of control samples from healthy donors and cancer patients. The CDR3 spans 15 residues. V shed 8 bases, J shed 8 bases, and the junction held 9 bases outside the gene matches. The germline V gene has CDR1 MNHEY and CDR2 SVGAGI. Assay used: immunoSEQ multiplex PCR; TCRdb lists only in-frame clones, some missing. The sample has hundreds of thousands of clones, around 90% seen once. The source is a man in his forties with head and neck cancer. The chain links TRBV6-5 to TRBJ1-6, with 10 bases matching TRBD1. Input material: PBMCs. The CDR3 DNA reads as TGTGCCAGCCGAAGGGACGGACAGGGGGATTCACCCCTCCACTTT. Protein: CASRRDGQGDSPLHF.